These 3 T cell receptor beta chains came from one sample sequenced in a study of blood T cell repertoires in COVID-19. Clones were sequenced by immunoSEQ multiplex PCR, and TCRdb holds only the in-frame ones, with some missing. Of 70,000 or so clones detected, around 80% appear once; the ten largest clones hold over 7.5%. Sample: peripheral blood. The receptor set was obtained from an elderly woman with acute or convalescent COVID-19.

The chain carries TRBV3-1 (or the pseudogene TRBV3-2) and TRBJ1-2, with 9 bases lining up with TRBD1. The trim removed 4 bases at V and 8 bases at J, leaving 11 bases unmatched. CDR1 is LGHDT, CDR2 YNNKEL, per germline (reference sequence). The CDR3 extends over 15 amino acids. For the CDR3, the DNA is TGTGCCAGCAGCCTTACCCACACAGGGGGCGAAGGCTACACCTTC. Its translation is CASSLTHTGGEGYTF.

This CDR3 is CASRRQGAAGNTIYF. As DNA, the CDR3 is TGTGCCAGCAGGAGACAGGGAGCTGCTGGAAACACCATATATTTT. The rearrangement links TRBV6-5 to TRBJ1-3; 7 positions agree with TRBD1. Trimming took 6 bases from V and 2 from J; bases not matched to a gene: 7. Germline CDR1 MNHEY, CDR2 SVGAGI. The CDR3 is made up of 15 amino acids.

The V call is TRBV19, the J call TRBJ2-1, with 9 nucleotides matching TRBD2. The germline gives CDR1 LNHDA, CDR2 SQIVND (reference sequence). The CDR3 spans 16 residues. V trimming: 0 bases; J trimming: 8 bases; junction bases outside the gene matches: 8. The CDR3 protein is CASSIDGRGGLDEQFF. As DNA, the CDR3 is TGTGCCAGTAGTATAGATGGGCGGGGGGGCCTCGATGAGCAGTTCTTC.